This T cell receptor (beta chain) was recorded in a study of T cells in Graves' hyperthyroidism and ophthalmopathy. Across the whole study: Peripheral blood was obtained at initial diagnosis, preceding any treatment.

Ophthalmopathy patients all had a Clinical Activity Score of at least 3, a NOSPECS grade of at least 4 and disease under 3 months old. Uncontrolled infection, other autoimmune disease, pregnancy and lactation each barred patients from inclusion. Germline V lookup: CDR1 MDHEN, CDR2 SYDVKM. The CDR3 runs 13 residues. V lost 6 bases and J lost 5, with 14 bases in between. RNA transcripts provided the source from which TCR beta CDR3 regions were amplified. HTBI primers were employed in a first-round RT-PCR of the TCR CDR3. TCRdb re-called the multiplex PCR reads with MiXCR, one entry per CDR3 protein. Found here are 600,000 to 650,000 distinct CDR3 sequences, around 21% of them singletons; the top ten hold roughly 30%. This clonotype was seen ten or more times. Its antigen is currently unknown. Study results and caveats: Most thyroid clonotypes expanded above 0.001 were also detected in blood.

The chain combines TRBV28 with TRBJ2-7, with D perhaps matching TRBD2 (5 bases). The origin of this receptor is a man aged 25 to 45 with Graves' ophthalmopathy. Sample: blood. CDR3 amino acids: CASSLASPHEQYF. DNA of the CDR3: TGTGCCAGCAGCCTCGCTAGCCCCCACGAGCAGTACTTC.